This T cell receptor beta chain was captured in a study of cytomegalovirus exposure and HLA in healthy donors. Regarding the study as a whole: Later, an analysis found that TCR clusters from the first cohort tended to co-occur in the roughly 110 validation repertoires.

A note on this clone: Its antigen is not identified.

CDR3 size: 15 residues. With 2 bases removed from V and 1 base from J, the gap between germline ends came to 8 bases. Per germline, CDR1 SSHAT and CDR2 FNYEAQ (reference sequence). Assay: immunoSEQ multiplex PCR; the TCRdb copy retains only in-frame clones and omits some. Here the sample spans about 180,000 clones, approximately 90% being singletons. The sequenced sample consisted of PBMCs. V is TRBV7-7 and J is TRBJ2-2; D remains ambiguous. The TCR comes from a woman aged 25-40 years in good health and CMV-seronegative. CDR3 amino acids: CASSLYTGNTGELFF. DNA of the CDR3: TGTGCCAGCAGCTTATATACGGGGAACACCGGGGAGCTGTTTTTT.